Listed below are T cell receptor beta chains from one sample, sequenced in a study of blood T cell repertoires in COVID-19. Generated by immunoSEQ multiplex PCR, the TCRdb table keeps only in-frame clones and is missing some. The table has around 110,000 clones, around four fifths seen once. The specimen sequenced was peripheral blood. The receptor source for this set is a man aged 70-80 years with acute or convalescent COVID-19. Both conserved end residues are part of each CDR3.

len: 12; v_gene: TRBV5-1; j_gene: TRBJ1-1; CDR3aa: CASSSTGPEAFF
len: 12; v_gene: TRBV11-1; j_gene: TRBJ1-1; CDR3aa: CASSLAGSEAFF
len: 16; v_gene: TRBV7-8; j_gene: TRBJ2-7; CDR3aa: CASSFSRYGSSYEQYF
len: 15; v_gene: TRBV6-5; j_gene: TRBJ1-2; CDR3aa: CASSYSFQGTYGYTF
len: 15; v_gene: TRBV18; j_gene: TRBJ2-7; CDR3aa: CASSPSTSGRYEQYF
len: 15; v_gene: TRBV19; j_gene: TRBJ2-5; CDR3aa: CASSMGGSAMETQYF
len: 13; v_gene: TRBV29-1; j_gene: TRBJ2-3; CDR3aa: CSVLGLASDTQYF
len: 17; v_gene: TRBV13; j_gene: TRBJ2-4; CDR3aa: CASSLVGRNLAKNIQYF
len: 13; v_gene: TRBV7-8; j_gene: TRBJ2-7; CDR3aa: CASSRRVSFEQYF
len: 15; v_gene: TRBV2; j_gene: TRBJ1-1; CDR3aa: CASRGQGFRNTEAFF
len: 12; v_gene: TRBV2; j_gene: TRBJ2-1; CDR3aa: CASRETYNEQFF
len: 15; v_gene: TRBV5-1; j_gene: TRBJ2-3; CDR3aa: CASSLRGQGTDTQYF
len: 15; v_gene: TRBV5-1; j_gene: TRBJ1-5; CDR3aa: CASSSTGDSNQPQHF
len: 14; v_gene: TRBV19; j_gene: TRBJ1-1; CDR3aa: CASGQVNMNTEAFF